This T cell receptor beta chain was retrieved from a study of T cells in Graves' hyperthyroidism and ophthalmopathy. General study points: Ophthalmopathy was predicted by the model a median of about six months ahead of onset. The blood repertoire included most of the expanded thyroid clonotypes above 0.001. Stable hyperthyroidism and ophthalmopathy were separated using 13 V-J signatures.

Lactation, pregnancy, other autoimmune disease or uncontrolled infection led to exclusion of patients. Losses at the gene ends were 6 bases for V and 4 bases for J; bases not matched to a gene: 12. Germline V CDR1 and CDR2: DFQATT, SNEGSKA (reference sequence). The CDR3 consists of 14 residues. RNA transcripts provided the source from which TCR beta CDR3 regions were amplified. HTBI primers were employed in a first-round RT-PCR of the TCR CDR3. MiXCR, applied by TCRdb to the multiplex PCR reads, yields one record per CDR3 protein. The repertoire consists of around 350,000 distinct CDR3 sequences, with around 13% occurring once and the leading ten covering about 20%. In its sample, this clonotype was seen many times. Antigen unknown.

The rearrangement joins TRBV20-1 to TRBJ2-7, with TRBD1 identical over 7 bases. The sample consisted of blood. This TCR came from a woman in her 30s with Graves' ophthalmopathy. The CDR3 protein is CSASPMGQLYEQYF. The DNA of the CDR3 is TGCAGTGCGTCTCCCATGGGACAGCTTTACGAGCAGTACTTC.